This entry features one TCR beta chain sequence. Antigen unknown. Sequencing was performed with immunoSEQ multiplex PCR; in TCRdb, only in-frame clones are kept and a portion is missing. The sample gives more than 20,000 clones, 85% to 90% of which show up once; approximately 16% is in the top ten. The sample is drawn from a study of T cells in localized non-small cell lung cancer. J gave up 8 bases and V 4 bases, and 9 bases lay outside the gene matches. Germline values: CDR1 SGHNT, CDR2 YYREEE (reference sequence). This CDR3 contains 14 residues. Whole-study results and caveats: Adjacent lung was found to contain a median about 60 of the top 100 tumor clones.

The source was PBMCs, collected before any cancer treatment. The chain recombines TRBV5-4 with TRBJ1-2; 9 bases fit TRBD1. This clonotype originated in a woman aged 35-75 years with stage II squamous cell lung carcinoma. The CDR3 DNA reads as TGTGCCAGCAGCATACAACAGGGGGCGGGCGGCTACACCTTC. This codes for CASSIQQGAGGYTF.